Presented here are 3 T cell receptor beta chains from one specimen sequenced in a study of cytotoxic CD8 clonotypes in ibrutinib-treated CLL. TCRdb keeps only in-frame clones here, not all; method: immunoSEQ multiplex PCR. The data hold roughly 300,000 clones, with less than 85% observed a single time. Sequencing was performed on PBMCs, taken at disease progression, from a patient treated with ibrutinib. All receptors derive from a human donor with chronic lymphocytic leukemia.

This rearrangement joins TRBV10-3 to TRBJ2-2; D not resolved. The length of the CDR3 is 15 residues. V dropped 4 bases and J dropped 5 bases, with 14 bases sitting between them. The germline CDR1 and CDR2 sequences are ENHRY and SYGVKD. The CDR3 DNA sequence: TGTGCCATCAGTGCTAAGGTTTTATTGACCGGGGAGCTGTTTTTT. This gives the protein CAISAKVLLTGELFF.

The V and J genes are TRBV7-9 and TRBJ1-4; D is undetermined. This CDR3 has 11 amino acids. Trimming removed 2 bases at V and 8 bases at J, with 3 bases between. Germline values: CDR1 SEHNR, CDR2 FQNEAQ (reference sequence). The CDR3 bases are TGTGCCAGCAGCTTACAGGAAAAACTGTTTTTT. Amino acid sequence: CASSLQEKLFF.

The J gene is TRBJ2-7, the V gene TRBV5-1; weak D call: TRBD2 (6 bases). V was shortened by 4 bases and J by 2 bases, with 13 bases between the two germline ends. This CDR3 is built from 14 residues. The V gene's germline CDR1 is SGHRS and CDR2 YFSETQ. The CDR3 nucleotides are TGCGCCAGCAGCCCCGGACTACCTCCCTACGAGCAGTACTTC. It specifies CASSPGLPPYEQYF.